These T cell receptor beta chains were read from a single sample in a study of T-cell memory formation after mild COVID-19. TCRdb analysed the 5' RACE reads with MiXCR anew, one entry per CDR3 protein. The table lists 200,000 to 250,000 distinct CDR3 sequences, 15% of them singletons. Material for sequencing was PBMCs or a T cell subset sorted from them (not recorded which). The source is an adult woman who had mild COVID-19 (a few samples of this study predate the infection). Cell type and time point are not known. Each CDR3 is given without its conserved first and last residue. Each record gives: clone size, V gene, CDR3 protein. Part of the rows lack a size; the others show once, few, many or a class for expanded clones.

. | TRBV20-1 | SATGHSTDTQY
few | TRBV7-3 | ASSRGLAGEQF
few | TRBV6-5 | ASSYGTGGNQPQH
. | TRBV20-1 | SATTSGISYEQY
. | TRBV5-4 | ASSPASGKSYEQY
few | TRBV9 | ASSLDRVVSDTQY
. | TRBV5-1 | ASSLDRTGVTEAF
many | TRBV12-3/TRBV12-4 | ASSPPLGGRETQY
. | TRBV5-6 | ASSQGLAGGPSTDTQY
. | TRBV9 | ASSVAEDQQY
few | TRBV5-6 | ASSEREGRDFYEQY
many | TRBV12-3/TRBV12-4 | ASSLGGRDRETQY
few | TRBV20-1 | SARDASGGAYEQY
. | TRBV20-1 | SVTTVRETQY
few | TRBV5-1 | ASTLGQVMDTEAF
many | TRBV7-2 | ASSLGGSQETQY
. | TRBV10-3 | AISESGSEQF
few | TRBV30 | AWSGSYEQY
many | TRBV2 | ASSLGRQSTPGGYT
few | TRBV7-9 | ASSHRAGTTIYNEQF
once | TRBV5-1 | ASRRGDNTGELF
. | TRBV4-2 | ASSQLERGTSNSEQY
few | TRBV3-1 | ASSQMAARSTEAF
few | TRBV11-2 | ASSHVSSYNEQF
. | TRBV19 | ASSPSGTEAF
. | TRBV4-2 | ASTSDGQGFYGYT
. | TRBV4-1 | ASSRETSGGYNEQF
. | TRBV5-4 | ASRPGTESSYEQY
. | TRBV6-5 | ASSPGVDAGNTIY
few | TRBV5-1 | ASSLGGSYYNEQF
few | TRBV4-3 | ASSQGLDRYAGETQY
. | TRBV6-5 | ASSPGLAGGNVNEQF
. | TRBV29-1 | SVEDGSDTQY
. | TRBV5-4 | ASSPKQGGYGYT
few | TRBV19 | ASSIGTEGTYEQY
few | TRBV15 | ATSGQPYSGANVLT
. | TRBV7-3 | ASSVPWDSTTDTQY
. | TRBV2 | ASEGQGPGSIKN
few | TRBV11-3 | ASSLRGRRSTGELF
. | TRBV12-5 | ASGLSSAGAGELF
few | TRBV5-1 | ASKVLAGGPRGANVLT
. | TRBV6-1 | ASREGALDTEAF
. | TRBV4-1 | ASSQEAHISEAF
. | TRBV7-3 | ASSAGGGPHTDTQY
. | TRBV9 | ASSVDGIGGDTDTQY
. | TRBV3-1 | ASTGLAGGVETQY